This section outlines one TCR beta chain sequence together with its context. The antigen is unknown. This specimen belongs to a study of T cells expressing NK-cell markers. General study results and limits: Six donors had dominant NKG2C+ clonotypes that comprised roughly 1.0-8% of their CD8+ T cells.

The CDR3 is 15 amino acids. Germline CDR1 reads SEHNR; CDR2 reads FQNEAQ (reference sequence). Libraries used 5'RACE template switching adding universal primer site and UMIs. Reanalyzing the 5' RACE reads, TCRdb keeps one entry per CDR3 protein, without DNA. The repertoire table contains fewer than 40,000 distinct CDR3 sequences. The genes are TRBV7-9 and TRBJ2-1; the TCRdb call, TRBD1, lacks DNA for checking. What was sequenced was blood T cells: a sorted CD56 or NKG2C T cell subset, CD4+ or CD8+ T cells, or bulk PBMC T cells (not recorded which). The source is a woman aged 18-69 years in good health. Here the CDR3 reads CASSPGQGSYNEQFF.